The 30 T cell receptor beta chains below all came from one sample that was sequenced in a study of Ad26.COV2.S vaccination and SARS-CoV-2 variants. TCRdb's table, derived via immunoSEQ multiplex PCR, lists solely in-frame clones and lacks some. The sample has roughly 380,000 clones, roughly nine tenths seen once. The sequencing used peripheral blood, collected after recovery from COVID-19. The receptors were sampled from a human donor who had recovered from COVID-19.

V and J are TRBV18 and TRBJ1-4; D gene uncertain. This CDR3 comprises 12 residues. V was cut by 6 bases and J by 6 bases, with 8 bases left in between. Per the germline V gene, CDR1 is KGHSH and CDR2 is LQKENI. The CDR3 DNA reads as TGTGCCAGCTCCTCCTCGGATGAAAAACTGTTTTTT. Its protein is CASSSSDEKLFF.

This sequence joins TRBV5-1 and TRBJ2-5; 14 bases line up with TRBD2. Germline CDR1 reads SGHRS; CDR2 reads YFSETQ. This CDR3 is built from 18 residues. After removal of 4 bases from V and 0 bases from J, the junction contained 8 bases not matched to a gene. This CDR3 reads CASSLGLAGGAYQETQYF. The CDR3 region has the DNA TGCGCCAGCAGCCTAGGACTAGCGGGGGGCGCGTACCAAGAGACCCAGTACTTC.

V usage is TRBV7-9 and J usage is TRBJ1-2, with 10 bases fitting TRBD1. Unmatched junction bases numbered 9, after V lost 4 bases and J lost 4 bases. Germline V gene data show CDR1 as SEHNR and CDR2 as FQNEAQ (reference sequence). This CDR3 is built from 16 residues. The chain's CDR3 is CASSYTTGGGGYGYTF. The CDR3 nucleotides are TGTGCCAGCAGCTACACGACAGGGGGCGGGGGCTATGGCTACACCTTC.

This clone was seen just once. This chain connects TRBV25-1 to TRBJ2-7; the D is unclear. Germline-derived CDR1 and CDR2 are MGHDK and SYGVNS. Trimming removed 8 bases at V and 7 bases at J, with 15 bases between. This CDR3 comprises 12 residues. This CDR3 is CASSPSNREQYF. The CDR3 DNA reads TGTGCCAGCTCCCCGTCCAATCGGGAGCAGTACTTC.

The chain has TRBV11-3 and TRBJ1-1; 11 bases line up with TRBD1. The CDR3 length is 14 residues. Germline assignment: CDR1 SGHNT and CDR2 YENEEA. V was pared by 5 bases and J by 7 bases, with 6 bases of the junction left unmatched. CDR3: CASSIGQGANEAFF. CDR3 in DNA: TGTGCCAGCAGCATCGGACAGGGGGCTAATGAAGCTTTCTTT.

This clone was observed a single time. V is TRBV7-2 and J is TRBJ1-1, with D unclear. The CDR3 loop spans 19 amino acids. Germline CDR1 is SGHTA and CDR2 is FQGNSA. Trimming pared 1 base from V and 2 bases from J, leaving 23 bases between. The CDR3 here is CASSLGSWVTRRHNTEAFF. The CDR3 bases are TGTGCCAGCAGCTTAGGTAGTTGGGTTACAAGACGGCACAACACTGAAGCTTTCTTT.

The chain links TRBV27 to TRBJ2-5; 8 bases are shared with TRBD2. V was clipped by 5 bases and J by 4 bases; unmatched bases: 9. CDR1 and CDR2 (germline): MNHEY, SMNVEV (reference sequence). This CDR3 has 15 residues. The CDR3 DNA follows: TGTGCCAGCAGTCCCGTTACTAGCGGAAGAGAGACCCAGTACTTC. Its protein is CASSPVTSGRETQYF.

As to this clone: Other DNA sequences from this sample encode an identical CDR3 as well. The rearrangement joins TRBV5-6 to TRBJ1-6; D is possibly TRBD1 (6 bases). V lost 2 bases to trimming and J lost 7 bases, with 10 bases between them. This CDR3 comprises 14 residues. Germline V gene data show CDR1 as SGHDT and CDR2 as YYEEEE. The CDR3 coding sequence is TGTGCCAGCAGCTTAGGGCAGGGGAATTCACCCCTCCACTTT. Translation gives CASSLGQGNSPLHF.

The V call is TRBV4-1, the J call TRBJ2-2, with 8 bases lining up with TRBD1. CDR1 MGHRA and CDR2 YSYEKL come from the germline V gene. The CDR3 runs 17 residues. Trimming cost V 0 bases and J 7 bases; bases outside gene matches: 10. The CDR3 DNA follows: TGCGCCAGCAGCCAAGATCGGAGGACAGGGATAAACGGGGAGCTGTTTTTT. Its translation: CASSQDRRTGINGELFF.

The genes are TRBV7-3 and TRBJ2-2, with D uncertain. Trimming removed 3 bases from V and 6 bases from J, with 14 bases in between. Germline loops: CDR1 SGHTA, CDR2 FQGTGA. The CDR3 has 15 residues. CDR3 coding DNA: TGTGCCAGCAGCTTTTCCCCAACAGTCCCCGGGGAGCTGTTTTTT. It codes for CASSFSPTVPGELFF.

The V call is TRBV5-8, the J call TRBJ1-1; 7 positions agree with TRBD1. This CDR3 spans 15 amino acids. CDR1 SGHTS and CDR2 YDEGEE come from the germline V gene. V lost 0 bases, J lost 2 bases, and 4 bases stayed unmatched. This chain's CDR3 is CASSLAQGVNTEAFF. The CDR3 DNA reads TGTGCCAGCAGCTTGGCCCAGGGGGTTAACACTGAAGCTTTCTTT.

This clone was seen a few times. This rearrangement joins TRBV19 to TRBJ1-2; D is unresolved. The CDR3 loop spans 15 amino acids. Germline CDR1 and CDR2: LNHDA and SQIVND (reference sequence). V dropped 11 bases and J dropped 4 bases, with 23 bases sitting between them. The CDR3 loop is CASRSQSERFYGYTF. The DNA for the CDR3 is TGTGCCTCCCGCTCCCAGTCTGAGAGGTTCTATGGCTACACCTTC.

This clone was observed a handful of times. The chain links TRBV5-8 to TRBJ2-5, with D possibly called TRBD1 or TRBD2 (5 bases each). CDR3 length equals 15 residues. Per germline, CDR1 SGHTS and CDR2 YDEGEE. The V gene lost 0 bases and the J gene lost 1 base, with 10 bases spanning the gap. Written as DNA, the CDR3 is TGTGCCAGCAGCTTGGGGGACGGGGTCCAAGAGACCCAGTACTTC. Its protein product is CASSLGDGVQETQYF.

The chain carries TRBV13 and TRBJ2-4; D unclear. This CDR3 contains 15 residues. CDR1 and CDR2 from the germline V gene are PRHDT and FYEKMQ (reference sequence). V lost 3 bases and J lost 2, with 11 bases in between. CDR3 protein: CASSFHSEPKNIQYF. CDR3 DNA: TGTGCCAGCAGCTTTCACAGTGAACCCAAAAACATTCAGTACTTC.

The CDR3 nucleotides are TGTGCCAGCAGTTACGGTCAGACCACTGAAGCTTTCTTT. It specifies CASSYGQTTEAFF. This chain connects TRBV6-5 to TRBJ1-1; D unclear. Per germline, CDR1 MNHEY and CDR2 SVGAGI. Trimming pared 2 bases from V and 4 bases from J, leaving 8 bases between. The CDR3 runs 13 residues.

The chain uses TRBV27 and TRBJ1-2, with 7 positions matching TRBD1. Looked up from germline, CDR1 is MNHEY and CDR2 is SMNVEV (reference sequence). The J segment lost 5 bases and the V segment lost 6 bases, leaving 12 bases of the junction unmatched. The CDR3 has 15 residues. CDR3 loop: CASRPTDRELYGYTF. The DNA for the CDR3 is TGTGCCAGCAGGCCCACCGACAGGGAATTATATGGCTACACCTTC.

The chain uses TRBV18 and TRBJ1-1; D is uncertain. The CDR3 is 14 residues long. The germline V gene encodes CDR1 KGHSH and CDR2 LQKENI. Between the trimmed V and J ends, which lost 0 bases and 4 bases, there was a span of 9 bases. CDR3 sequence: CASSPPASRTEAFF. CDR3 DNA sequence: TGTGCCAGCTCACCACCTGCCAGTCGCACTGAAGCTTTCTTT.

This clone occurred a few times. V is TRBV7-9 and J is TRBJ2-7; D perhaps matches TRBD1 (5 bases). The CDR3 is 14 residues long. CDR1 is SEHNR, CDR2 FQNEAQ, per germline (reference sequence). V lost 8 bases, J lost 3 bases, and 17 bases lay in between. This chain's CDR3 is CASSEMGLDYEQYF. The CDR3 coding sequence is TGTGCCAGCTCGGAGATGGGGCTAGACTACGAGCAGTACTTC.

CDR3 sequence reads: CASSPRGGQQTNEKLFF. The CDR3 DNA reads as TGTGCCAGCAGCCCCCGGGGGGGACAGCAAACTAATGAAAAACTGTTTTTT. The V and J genes are TRBV7-9 and TRBJ1-4, with 7 bases that match TRBD1. The length of the CDR3 is 17 residues. Germline-derived CDR1 and CDR2 are SEHNR and FQNEAQ (reference sequence). With V trimmed by 5 bases and J by 1 base, 10 bases remained unmatched.

This chain joins TRBV19 and TRBJ2-1; possible D gene TRBD2, 6 bases. The CDR3 sequence is 16 residues long. V was pared by 3 bases and J by 6 bases, with 18 bases between. Per the germline V gene, CDR1 is LNHDA and CDR2 is SQIVND (reference sequence). CDR3 protein: CASSMVFIAGSNEQFF. In DNA, the CDR3 is TGTGCCAGTAGTATGGTTTTCATTGCGGGATCCAATGAGCAGTTCTTC.

The rearrangement joins TRBV7-2 to TRBJ1-5; D is uncertain. The CDR3 length is 14 residues. Germline values: CDR1 SGHTA, CDR2 FQGNSA. Deletions cut 2 bases from V and 2 bases from J, with 7 bases between. CDR3 in amino acids: CASSLRGRNQPQHF. CDR3 nucleotide sequence: TGTGCCAGCAGCTTACGTGGTCGCAATCAGCCCCAGCATTTT.

The V call is TRBV28, the J call TRBJ2-5; 8 bases fit TRBD2. This CDR3 region has 15 residues. Germline-derived CDR1 and CDR2 are MDHEN and SYDVKM. V shed 3 bases and J 1 base; nucleotides not matched to a gene: 4. The CDR3 loop is CASSFFRGGQETQYF. The CDR3 DNA follows: TGTGCCAGCAGTTTTTTCCGGGGGGGCCAAGAGACCCAGTACTTC.

The chain links TRBV7-2 to TRBJ2-1; TRBD2 agrees at 12 bases. The CDR3 extends over 15 amino acids. V was clipped by 4 bases and J by 6 bases; unmatched bases: 4. CDR1 SGHTA and CDR2 FQGNSA come from the germline V gene. CDR3 residues: CASSSLAGGPNEQFF. CDR3 in DNA: TGTGCCAGCAGCTCTCTAGCGGGGGGGCCCAATGAGCAGTTCTTC.

The chain uses TRBV27 and TRBJ2-7; D might be TRBD2 (6 bases). V was trimmed by 3 bases and J by 5 bases, leaving 11 bases between them. CDR3 length equals 13 residues. The germline V gene has CDR1 MNHEY and CDR2 SMNVEV (reference sequence). The CDR3, as DNA: TGTGCCAGCAGTTTCATCGGGGGTGACGAGCAGTACTTC. It specifies CASSFIGGDEQYF.

DNA of the CDR3: TGTGCCAGCAGTGAATGGGGTCTTGGGCCCACCCGGGGAAACACCATATATTTT. Translation gives CASSEWGLGPTRGNTIYF. The genes are TRBV2 and TRBJ1-3; D ambiguous. CDR3 length: 18 residues. The V gene lost 2 bases and the J gene lost 4 bases, with 21 bases spanning the gap. The germline V gene encodes CDR1 SNHLY and CDR2 FYNNEI. The full variable domain, its missing parts supplied by reference TRBV2 and TRBJ1-3, is EPEVTQTPSHQVTQMGQEVILRCVPISNHLYFYWYRQILGQKVEFLVSFYNNEISEKSEIFDDQFSVERPDGSNFTLKIRSTKLEDSAMYFCASSEWGLGPTRGNTIYFGEGSWLTVV.

This clone was recorded once. CDR3 in DNA: TGTGCCAGCAGCTTGGTAGGAGGGGATGGAAACACCATATATTTT. It translates to CASSLVGGDGNTIYF. This chain connects TRBV5-6 to TRBJ1-3, with D tentatively TRBD1 (5 bases). Trimming took 0 bases from V and 3 from J, leaving 10 bases between them. CDR1 and CDR2 from the germline V gene are SGHDT and YYEEEE. The CDR3 is 15 residues long.

This chain links TRBV10-1 with TRBJ2-5; D is perhaps TRBD1 (6 bases). This CDR3 comprises 13 residues. Germline V gene lookup returns CDR1 WNHNN and CDR2 SYGVQD (reference sequence). The germline V and J ends were trimmed by 4 bases and 3 bases, with 9 bases remaining between them. This CDR3 reads CASSAQGKETQYF. The CDR3 DNA follows: TGCGCCAGCAGTGCACAGGGAAAAGAGACCCAGTACTTC.

This chain links TRBV9 with TRBJ2-7; D might be TRBD1 or TRBD2, each matching 6 bases. Trimming cost V 0 bases and J 7 bases, with 17 bases left between them. The CDR3 spans 15 residues. Germline CDR1 SGDLS, CDR2 YYNGEE. This chain's CDR3 is CASSVVEGGIREQYF. The CDR3 DNA reads TGTGCCAGCAGCGTAGTGGAGGGGGGAATACGGGAGCAGTACTTC.

This chain connects TRBV11-2 to TRBJ1-1; D unclear. Trimming removed 4 bases at V and 1 base at J, with 13 bases between. Germline CDR1 reads SGHAT; CDR2 reads FQNNGV. CDR3 size: 15 residues. The CDR3 nucleotides read TGTGCCAGCAGCTCCCCGATTGGCGGGAACACTGAAGCTTTCTTT. Translated, it gives CASSSPIGGNTEAFF.

The gene calls are TRBV6-6 and TRBJ1-2; 7 nucleotides agree with TRBD1. V gave up 7 bases and J gave up 3 bases; unmatched junction bases: 8. Germline V gives CDR1 MNHNY, CDR2 SVGAGI (reference sequence). The CDR3 has 14 amino acids. As DNA, the CDR3 is TGTGCCAGCAAGCAGCAGGGGGTTGACTATGGCTACACCTTC. Its protein is CASKQQGVDYGYTF.